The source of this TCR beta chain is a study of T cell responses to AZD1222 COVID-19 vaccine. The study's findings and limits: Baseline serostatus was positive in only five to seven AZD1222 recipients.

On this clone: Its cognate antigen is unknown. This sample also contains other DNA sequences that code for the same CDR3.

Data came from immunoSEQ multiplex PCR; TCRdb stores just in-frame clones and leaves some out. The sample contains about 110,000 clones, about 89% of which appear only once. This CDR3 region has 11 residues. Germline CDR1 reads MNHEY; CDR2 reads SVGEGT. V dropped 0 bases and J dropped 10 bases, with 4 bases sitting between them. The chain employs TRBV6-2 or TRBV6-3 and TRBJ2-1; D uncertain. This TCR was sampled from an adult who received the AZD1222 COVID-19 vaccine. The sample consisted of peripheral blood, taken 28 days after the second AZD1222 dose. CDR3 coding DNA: TGTGCCAGCAGTTACTCGGCCGAGCAGTTCTTC. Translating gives CASSYSAEQFF.